This T cell receptor (beta chain) was sequenced in a study of T cells in Graves' hyperthyroidism and ophthalmopathy. Study at large: The initial diagnosis was the point when peripheral blood was collected, ahead of any treatment.

Many counts were recorded for this clonotype. Its matching antigen is unknown. Between the trimmed V and J ends, which lost 2 bases and 2 bases, there was a span of 10 bases. CDR1 is SGHTA, CDR2 FQGNSA, per germline. The CDR3 has 15 amino acids. Study-level results: A model of 13 V-J features distinguished ophthalmopathy from stable hyperthyroidism.

Regions amplified from RNA transcripts were the TCR beta CDR3 regions. The TCR CDR3 was amplified in a first-round RT-PCR using the HTBI primer set. One entry per CDR3 protein, called by TCRdb with MiXCR from the multiplex PCR reads. The sample lists hundreds of thousands of distinct CDR3 sequences, 15% to 18% occurring once. Stability of Graves' hyperthyroidism was defined as absent ophthalmopathy progression within 18 months. Orbital computed tomography and thyroid ultrasound, together with serum TRAb and thyroxine and clinical symptoms, were used for diagnoses. The sample was blood. This sequence was found in a woman between 18 and 29 years old with Graves' hyperthyroidism. This sequence joins TRBV7-2 and TRBJ1-5; D not resolved. CDR3 DNA: TGTGCCAGCAGCTTATATGGGAGGGGCAATCAGCCCCAGCATTTT. Residues: CASSLYGRGNQPQHF.